This T cell receptor (beta chain) came from a study of response to subunit inactivated influenza vaccine (dated by TCRdb to 2017 to 2018). Turning to the overall study: To follow how T cells responded to a trivalent subunit inactivated influenza vaccine, the researchers relied on deep quantitative profiling of the T cell receptor repertoire. Overall results and qualifications from the work: According to the authors, only a limited number of new T cells may be recruited by each seasonal influenza vaccination.

The V and J ends are trimmed by 1 base and 3 bases, leaving 11 bases between them. The CDR3 spans 15 residues, from the cysteine through the phenylalanine. Just the 45-base CDR3 DNA is kept, in frame starting at base 1. Based on the germline V gene, the CDR1 and CDR2 sequences are SGHDT and YYEEEE. This clonotype showed up many times. What antigen it recognizes has not been identified. No per-base quality is available; no much larger clone lies one base away. Preparation of the library involved RT-PCR. Sequencing used an Illumina HiSeq 2500. TCRdb reworked the public reads: Q25 trimming with fastp, MiXCR clone assembly, productive beta chains retained. Every entry covers one CDR3 protein and lists the most common genes and DNA from its rows. The sample table contains more than 550,000 distinct CDR3 sequences; only one count was recorded for about 11% of them. 11% of the sample belongs to the ten largest clones.

The data were also submitted as part of a second study, on T cells expressing NK-cell markers. As that second study puts it: The TCR beta cDNA libraries were made using 5'RACE template switching, a step that added both a universal primer site and unique molecular identifiers. TCR beta-chain repertoires were profiled in sorted CD3+CD56+NKG2C+, CD3+CD56+NKG2C- and CD3+CD56-NKG2C+ T-cell subsets from about 8 donors. Of the eight sequenced donors, seven were found to be HCMV-seropositive and one was found to be HCMV-seronegative. In several experiments an anti-gammadeltaTCR antibody was added to restrict sorting to alphabetaTCR-expressing T cells. In more than 5 donors, the dominant CD3+CD56+NKG2C+ clonotypes ranked among the top 10 CD8+ clonotypes, making up roughly 1.0-7.0% of CD8+ T cells. Those dominant clonotypes were again the most abundant among CD3+CD56-NKG2C+ cells in a few donors, at roughly 25-60.1%. It remained unclear whether the expanded NKG2C-expressing T cell clones were specific for HCMV antigens. The eight sequenced donors were randomly selected healthy volunteers, three men and five women. HCMV-specific IgG was detected in serum with a commercial ELISA kit to determine HCMV serostatus. Ficoll density gradient centrifugation was used to isolate peripheral blood mononuclear cells from blood. Bulk peripheral blood T-cell repertoires were additionally sequenced from unsorted PBMC for about six donors. Synthesis of cDNA was primed from the TCR beta constant segment and was followed by two consecutive PCR amplification steps. Libraries were sequenced as 2 x 150 bp reads on Illumina HiSeq 2000/2500, MiSeq or NextSeq. MIGEC was used to demultiplex reads and group reads by UMI, and MiTCR was used to assemble and quantify clonotypes. Only TCR cDNA sequences supported by at least two reads were kept to exclude erroneous sequences. The tcR package was used for downstream repertoire analysis, and clonotypes were matched between fractions using CDR3 nucleotide sequence together with V segment. VDJmatch was used to annotate antigen specificity against VDJdb, with one amino acid substitution in CDR3 allowed.

This receptor was obtained from a man in his fifties or sixties who received an inactivated influenza vaccine. Donor details come from another sample of the same person, matched by shared clones. The chain is encoded by TRBV5-6 joined to TRBJ2-1; there is no confident call for the D gene. Sequenced here: PBMCs from blood, sampled on the day of vaccination. The DNA reads TGTGCCAGCAGCTTGCCCGGGTGGCGCTACAATGAGCAGTTCTTC. Its translation is CASSLPGWRYNEQFF.